The 20 T cell receptor beta chains presented below share a single source sample, sequenced in a study of CD8 T cells in ankylosing spondylitis. Study-wide results and caveats: A TCR beta motif made of several highly homologous variants seemed typical of ankylosing spondylitis blood.

MiXCR, run by TCRdb on the 5' RACE reads, gives a single entry per CDR3 protein. This repertoire shows 450,000 or so distinct CDR3 sequences, 25% to 30% found once; its top ten account for over 0.8%. Antigen specificity for these receptors is unknown. The sequenced sample consisted of blood, either unsorted or a sorted T cell fraction (not recorded which). These receptors were collected from a male donor with ankylosing spondylitis.

The chain has TRBV7-2 and TRBJ2-2, with 7 bases lining up with TRBD2. Germline-derived CDR1 and CDR2 are SGHTA and FQGNSA. The CDR3 runs 16 residues. V shed 5 bases and J 6 bases; nucleotides not matched to a gene: 12. The CDR3 loop is CASSRSSGSVAGELFF. The CDR3 DNA follows: TGTGCCAGCAGCCGGAGTAGCGGGTCTGTCGCCGGGGAGCTGTTTTTT.

This clonotype has only a few counts. This chain uses TRBV10-3 with TRBJ1-1; D not resolved. Germline lookup yields CDR1 ENHRY and CDR2 SYGVKD. V gave up 7 bases and J gave up 1 base, with 13 bases separating them. The CDR3 length is 14 residues. In nucleotides, the CDR3 is TGTGCCATCACCCCGGACTCTACGAACACTGAAGCTTTCTTT. This gives the protein CAITPDSTNTEAFF.

The CDR3 DNA sequence: TGTGCCAGCAGTGGACAGGGGGGCACCGGGGAGCTGTTTTTT. Translated, it gives CASSGQGGTGELFF. The chain carries TRBV6-1 and TRBJ2-2; 9 bases are a match to TRBD1. This CDR3 is 14 amino acids long. The trim removed 4 bases at V and 4 bases at J, leaving 1 base unmatched. Germline CDR1 is MNHNS and CDR2 is SASEGT.

In regard to this clonotype: A junction end diverges from the germline sequence, so it may reflect a read error. The rearrangement uses TRBV20-1 and TRBJ1-2; 7 nucleotides agree with TRBD1. The CDR3 length is 16 residues. CDR1 and CDR2 from the germline V gene are DFQATT and SNEGSKA (reference sequence). The CDR3 DNA sequence: TGCTGTGCTAGAGTTGGGAACAGGGGACTATCCTATGGCTACACCTTC. Protein: CCARVGNRGLSYGYTF.

This chain links TRBV5-1 with TRBJ2-1, with TRBD2 matching over 7 bases. The CDR3 extends over 14 amino acids. V dropped 4 bases and J dropped 6; count of bases not matched to a gene: 7. Per the germline V gene, CDR1 is SGHRS and CDR2 is YFSETQ. This CDR3 is CASSEGGVGNEQFF. DNA for the CDR3: TGCGCCAGCAGCGAGGGAGGGGTTGGCAATGAGCAGTTCTTC. Full variable domain (remainder filled in from reference TRBV5-1 and TRBJ2-1): KAGVTQTPRYLIKTRGQQVTLSCSPISGHRSVSWYQQTPGQGLQFLFEYFSETQRNKGNFPGRFSGRQFSNSRSEMNVSTLELGDSALYLCASSEGGVGNEQFFGPGTRLTVL.

The V and J genes are TRBV5-1 and TRBJ2-7, with D perhaps TRBD1 (6 bases). CDR3 length: 14 residues. The ends were cut back, 4 bases at V and 3 bases at J, with 14 bases in the middle. The germline CDR1 and CDR2 sequences are SGHRS and YFSETQ. CDR3 DNA: TGCGCCAGCAGCGGAACAGGGCCCGACTACGAGCAGTACTTC. This sequence encodes CASSGTGPDYEQYF.

J is TRBJ2-5 and V is TRBV5-6, with TRBD1 matching 7 bases. Germline V gene sequence: CDR1 SGHDT, CDR2 YYEEEE. Trimming at V came to 5 bases and at J to 1 base, leaving 8 bases not matched to a gene. The CDR3 is 15 residues long. CDR3: CASRPMTGPQETQYF. The CDR3 nucleotides are TGTGCCAGCAGACCGATGACAGGGCCCCAAGAGACCCAGTACTTC.

The chain employs TRBV10-3 and TRBJ2-2; 7 nucleotides align to TRBD2. The CDR3 runs to 15 residues. Losses at the gene ends were 4 bases for V and 4 bases for J; bases not matched to a gene: 6. Germline V gene lookup returns CDR1 ENHRY and CDR2 SYGVKD. CDR3 nucleotide sequence: TGTGCCATCAGTGCGGGGCTAGCGGCCACCGGGGAGCTGTTTTTT. This sequence encodes CAISAGLAATGELFF.

This clonotype has ten or more counts. The chain has TRBV12-3 or TRBV12-4 and TRBJ2-5; D not certain. V was cut by 3 bases and J by 2 bases, with 7 bases left in between. CDR3 size: 13 residues. CDR3 sequence: CASSLERQETQYF. The DNA of the CDR3 is TGTGCCAGCAGTTTGGAGAGACAAGAGACCCAGTACTTC.

This chain joins TRBV7-2 and TRBJ1-1, with 8 bases identical to TRBD1. V was clipped by 5 bases and J by 7 bases; unmatched bases: 6. The germline CDR1 and CDR2 sequences are SGHTA and FQGNSA. This CDR3 is 13 amino acids long. The CDR3 DNA is TGTGCCAGCAGCATCAGGGGGCGGGATGAAGCTTTCTTT. Residues: CASSIRGRDEAFF.

The chain couples TRBV24-1 to TRBJ2-1, with D perhaps matching TRBD1 or TRBD2 (5 bases each). V lost 3 bases and J 4 bases, leaving 15 bases between the germline ends. The CDR3 spans 16 residues. Looked up from germline, CDR1 is KGHDR and CDR2 is SFDVKD. The chain's CDR3 is CATSDIGTDRYNEQFF. The DNA of the CDR3 is TGTGCCACCAGTGATATCGGGACCGATAGGTACAATGAGCAGTTCTTC.

The genes are TRBV20-1 and TRBJ1-5, with 9 bases aligning to TRBD1. With V trimmed by 6 bases and J by 1 base, 10 bases remained unmatched. This CDR3 has 16 residues. Germline V lookup: CDR1 DFQATT, CDR2 SNEGSKA (reference sequence). In nucleotides, the CDR3 is TGCAGTGCCGGGAGGACAGGGGTAAGAAGCAATCAGCCCCAGCATTTT. Protein: CSAGRTGVRSNQPQHF.

This clonotype has only a few counts. The chain uses TRBV4-2 and TRBJ2-2; TRBD2 is a possible D gene (7 bases). The CDR3 sequence is 17 residues long. Trimming took 3 bases from V and 5 from J, leaving 19 bases between them. CDR1 LGHNA and CDR2 YNFKEQ come from the germline V gene. The CDR3 bases are TGTGCCAGCAGCCATCCCTTAGGGGGGGTATGGACCGGGGAGCTGTTTTTT. Its translation is CASSHPLGGVWTGELFF.

The chain links TRBV29-1 to TRBJ1-1; D gene unclear. The germline V and J ends were trimmed by 0 bases and 1 base, with 9 bases remaining between them. Germline V gene lookup returns CDR1 SQVTM and CDR2 ANQGSEA. The CDR3 covers 14 residues. The DNA of the CDR3 is TGCAGCGTTGAAGATCTACGGGAGAACACTGAAGCTTTCTTT. It encodes CSVEDLRENTEAFF.

The V gene is TRBV6-2 or TRBV6-3, the J gene TRBJ2-4; 9 nucleotides agree with TRBD1. The J segment lost 9 bases and the V segment lost 2 bases, leaving 5 bases of the junction unmatched. The CDR3 runs 14 residues. Germline values: CDR1 MNHEY, CDR2 SVGEGT. The CDR3 bases are TGTGCCAGCAGTTACGCCGGACAGGGGAGCATTCAGTACTTC. This sequence encodes CASSYAGQGSIQYF.

J is TRBJ2-1 and V is TRBV20-1, with D possibly matching TRBD1 (6 bases). The CDR3 covers 14 residues. The germline gives CDR1 DFQATT, CDR2 SNEGSKA (reference sequence). V lost 3 bases and J lost 8, with 17 bases in between. As DNA, the CDR3 is TGCAGTGCTAGTAGTGGGACATTAATTGATGAGCAGTTCTTC. This codes for CSASSGTLIDEQFF.

CDR3 in DNA: TGCGCCAGCAGCTTGGCGGACAGTACTTACCATACCTTC. Translation gives CASSLADSTYHTF. The chain carries TRBV5-1 and TRBJ1-2; D may be TRBD1 (6 bases). The CDR3 is 13 residues long. Germline V gene data show CDR1 as SGHRS and CDR2 as YFSETQ. The V end lost 0 bases, the J end lost 14 bases, and 17 bases lay between the germline ends.

The V gene is TRBV19, the J gene TRBJ1-3; perhaps TRBD1 as D (5 bases). V gave up 7 bases and J gave up 4 bases, with 17 bases separating them. CDR3 length: 15 residues. The germline gives CDR1 LNHDA, CDR2 SQIVND (reference sequence). This CDR3 reads CASNAPRGYGNTIYF. DNA of the CDR3: TGTGCCAGTAACGCACCACGGGGCTACGGAAACACCATATATTTT.

The table lists this clonotype with a count of one. V gene TRBV11-2 combines with J gene TRBJ2-2; TRBD1 aligns across 7 bases. The V and J ends lost 1 base and 4 bases, in that order; junction bases with no gene match: 15. Germline CDR1 SGHAT, CDR2 FQNNGV. This CDR3 spans 19 amino acids. The CDR3 DNA sequence: TGTGCCAGCAGCTTAGGTCCAAAACCGGGACAGATCTTCACCGGGGAGCTGTTTTTT. This encodes CASSLGPKPGQIFTGELFF.

This clonotype was seen ten or more times. The DNA of the CDR3 is TGCAGCGTTTCGACAGCCTACGAGCAGTACGTC. Its protein is CSVSTAYEQYV. The chain recombines TRBV29-1 with TRBJ2-7; a possible D gene is TRBD1 (5 bases). Germline V gene data show CDR1 as SQVTM and CDR2 as ANQGSEA. This CDR3 is built from 11 residues. Trimming took off 5 bases at V and 2 bases at J, with 7 bases between the two ends.